This entry describes one TCR beta chain. The data derive from a study of technical replicates of blood from a handful of donors. After removal of 3 bases from V and 2 bases from J, the junction contained 5 bases not matched to a gene. The CDR3 extends over 15 amino acids. CDR1 is SGHRS, CDR2 YFSETQ, per germline. Method: immunoSEQ multiplex PCR; TCRdb's copy keeps in-frame clones and lacks some. Here the sample spans over 60,000 clones, roughly 89% being singletons. The source of this sequence is a human donor in good health. Some clones in this sample may be carry-over from other donors' samples. The chain carries TRBV5-1 and TRBJ2-7; 10 bases align to TRBD1. Material for sequencing was PBMCs. CDR3 in amino acids: CASSSTGGLPYEQYF. The CDR3 bases are TGCGCCAGCAGCTCGACAGGGGGCTTGCCCTACGAGCAGTACTTC.